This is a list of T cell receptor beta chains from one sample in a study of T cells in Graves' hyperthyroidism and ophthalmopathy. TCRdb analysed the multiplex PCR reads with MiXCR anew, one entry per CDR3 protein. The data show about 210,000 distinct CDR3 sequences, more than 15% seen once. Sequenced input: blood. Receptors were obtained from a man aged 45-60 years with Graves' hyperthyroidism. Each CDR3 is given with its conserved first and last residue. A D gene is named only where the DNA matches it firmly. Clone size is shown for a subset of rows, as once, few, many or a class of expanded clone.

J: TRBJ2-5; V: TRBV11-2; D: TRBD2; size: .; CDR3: CASSSQKRTSGRAGETQYF; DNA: TGTGCCAGCAGCTCACAGAAAAGGACTAGCGGGAGGGCCGGAGAGACCCAGTACTTC
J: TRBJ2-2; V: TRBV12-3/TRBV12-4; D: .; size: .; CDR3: CASSLEGGLDTGELFF; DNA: TGTGCCAGCAGTTTAGAGGGGGGCTTGGACACCGGGGAGCTGTTTTTT
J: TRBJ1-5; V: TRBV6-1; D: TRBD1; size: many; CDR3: CASSVWQGVTYSNQPQHF; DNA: TGTGCCAGCAGTGTTTGGCAGGGGGTGACTTATAGCAATCAGCCCCAGCATTTT
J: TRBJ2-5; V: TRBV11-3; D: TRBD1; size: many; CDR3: CASSSGQGAQETQYF; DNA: TGTGCCAGCAGCTCGGGACAGGGGGCTCAAGAGACCCAGTACTTC
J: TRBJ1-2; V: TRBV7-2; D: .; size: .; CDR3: CASSLSGARGARHGYTF; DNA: TGTGCCAGCAGCTTATCCGGGGCTAGGGGGGCGAGACATGGCTACACCTTC
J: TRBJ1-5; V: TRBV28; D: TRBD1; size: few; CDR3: CASSSDRASNQPQHF; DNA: TGTGCCAGCAGTTCAGACAGGGCCAGCAATCAGCCCCAGCATTTT
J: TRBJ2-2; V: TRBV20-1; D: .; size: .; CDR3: CSARLDTGELFF; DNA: TGCAGTGCTAGATTGGACACCGGGGAGCTGTTTTTT
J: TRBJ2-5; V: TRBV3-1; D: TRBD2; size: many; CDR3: CASSLTSGRHETQYF; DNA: TGTGCCAGCAGCCTGACTAGCGGGAGACACGAGACCCAGTACTTC
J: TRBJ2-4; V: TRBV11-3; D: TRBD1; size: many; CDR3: CASSHRDRENIQYF; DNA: TGTGCCAGCAGCCACCGGGACAGAGAAAACATTCAGTACTTC
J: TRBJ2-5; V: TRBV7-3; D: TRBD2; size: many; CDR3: CASSLTLGRGQTQYF; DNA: TGTGCCAGCAGCTTAACCCTCGGGAGGGGTCAGACCCAGTACTTC
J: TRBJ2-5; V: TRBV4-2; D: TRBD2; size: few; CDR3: CASSASGLAGEETQYF; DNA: TGTGCCAGCAGCGCTTCGGGACTAGCGGGAGAAGAGACCCAGTACTTC
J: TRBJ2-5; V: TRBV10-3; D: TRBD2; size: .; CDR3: CAISDSGRQETQYF; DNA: TGTGCCATCAGTGATAGCGGGAGGCAAGAGACCCAGTACTTC
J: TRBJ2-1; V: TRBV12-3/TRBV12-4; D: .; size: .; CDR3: CASSSGTTGNEQFF; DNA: TGTGCCAGCAGTTCCGGGACTACAGGGAATGAGCAGTTCTTC
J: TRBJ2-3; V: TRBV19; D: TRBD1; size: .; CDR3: CASSIGDRGHLSTQYF; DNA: TGTGCCAGTAGTATAGGCGACAGGGGGCACCTCTCGACGCAGTATTTT
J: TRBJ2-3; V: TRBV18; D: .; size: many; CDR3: CASSRDSTDTQYF; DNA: TGTGCCAGCAGTCGGGACAGCACAGATACGCAGTATTTT
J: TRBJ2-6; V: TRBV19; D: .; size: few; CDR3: CASSIDRFGGANVLTF; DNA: TGTGCCAGTAGTATTGACAGGTTCGGTGGGGCCAACGTCCTGACTTTC
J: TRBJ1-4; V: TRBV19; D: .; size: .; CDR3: CASSKDPVGEKLFF; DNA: TGTGCCAGTAGTAAAGACCCGGTAGGAGAAAAACTGTTTTTT
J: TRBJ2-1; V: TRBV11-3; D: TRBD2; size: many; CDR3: CASSSTSGRASEQFF; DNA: TGTGCCAGCAGCTCCACTAGCGGGAGGGCCTCTGAGCAGTTCTTC
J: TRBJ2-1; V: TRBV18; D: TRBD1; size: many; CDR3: CASSPDRGAEQFF; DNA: TGTGCCAGCTCTCCGGACAGGGGCGCTGAGCAGTTCTTC
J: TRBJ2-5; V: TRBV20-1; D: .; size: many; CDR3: CSARVAGWETQYF; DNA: TGCAGTGCTAGAGTGGCGGGATGGGAGACCCAGTACTTC
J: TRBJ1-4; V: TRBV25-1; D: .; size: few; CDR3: CASTLGGHHGEKLFF; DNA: TGTGCCAGCACTTTGGGGGGGCATCATGGTGAAAAACTGTTTTTT
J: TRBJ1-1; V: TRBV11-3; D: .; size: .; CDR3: CASSLNQGRWYTEAFF; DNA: TGTGCCAGCAGCTTAAATCAGGGAAGGTGGTATACTGAAGCTTTCTTT
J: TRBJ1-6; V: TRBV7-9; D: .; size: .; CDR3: CASSSGQQYNSPLHF; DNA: TGTGCCAGCAGCTCAGGACAGCAATATAATTCACCCCTCCACTTT
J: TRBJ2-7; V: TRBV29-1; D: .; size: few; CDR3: CSVAVSFSSYEQYF; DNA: TGCAGCGTTGCTGTAAGTTTTAGCTCCTACGAGCAGTACTTC
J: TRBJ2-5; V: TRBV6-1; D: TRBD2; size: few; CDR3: CASSQPASGQETQYF; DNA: TGTGCCAGCAGTCAGCCGGCTAGCGGCCAAGAGACCCAGTACTTC
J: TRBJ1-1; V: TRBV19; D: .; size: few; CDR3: CASSFSRQLNTEAFF; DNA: TGTGCCAGTAGTTTTTCAAGGCAGTTGAACACTGAAGCTTTCTTT
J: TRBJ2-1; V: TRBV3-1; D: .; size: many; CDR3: CASSPPRDLNNNEQFF; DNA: TGTGCCAGCAGCCCCCCCCGGGACTTAAATAACAATGAGCAGTTCTTC
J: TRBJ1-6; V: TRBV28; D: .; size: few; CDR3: CASSFFGDLHNSPLHF; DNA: TGTGCCAGCAGTTTTTTCGGGGACCTTCATAATTCACCCCTCCACTTT
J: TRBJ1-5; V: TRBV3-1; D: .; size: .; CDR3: CASSKGETAHQPQHF; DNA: TGTGCCAGCAGCAAAGGGGAGACAGCACATCAGCCCCAGCATTTT